The following is a T cell receptor beta chain sequence with its context. This sample includes further DNA sequences coding for the same CDR3. The data originate from a study of blood T cell repertoires in COVID-19. Looking at the study overall: From T cells, B-cell-depleted T cells, or PBMCs came the material, which was cDNA or gDNA.

Germline CDR1 reads LNHDA; CDR2 reads SQIVND (reference sequence). CDR3 size: 15 residues. J was trimmed by 4 bases and V by 2 bases; bases with no gene match: 5. Per the original data handling: The assay estimated nucleated cells by amplifying reference gene primers. Sequenced by immunoSEQ multiplex PCR; TCRdb stores in-frame clones only, minus some. V and J calls and clone size are given by that table; D and trimming were obtained from the DNA. This table holds 250,000 or so clones, roughly 85% found once. This sequence joins TRBV19 and TRBJ2-1, with TRBD2 matching 7 bases. This receptor was identified in a young man with active or convalescent COVID-19. Sequencing was performed on peripheral blood. The chain's CDR3 is CASSILAEGYNEQFF. CDR3 DNA: TGTGCCAGTAGTATACTAGCGGAGGGGTACAATGAGCAGTTCTTC.